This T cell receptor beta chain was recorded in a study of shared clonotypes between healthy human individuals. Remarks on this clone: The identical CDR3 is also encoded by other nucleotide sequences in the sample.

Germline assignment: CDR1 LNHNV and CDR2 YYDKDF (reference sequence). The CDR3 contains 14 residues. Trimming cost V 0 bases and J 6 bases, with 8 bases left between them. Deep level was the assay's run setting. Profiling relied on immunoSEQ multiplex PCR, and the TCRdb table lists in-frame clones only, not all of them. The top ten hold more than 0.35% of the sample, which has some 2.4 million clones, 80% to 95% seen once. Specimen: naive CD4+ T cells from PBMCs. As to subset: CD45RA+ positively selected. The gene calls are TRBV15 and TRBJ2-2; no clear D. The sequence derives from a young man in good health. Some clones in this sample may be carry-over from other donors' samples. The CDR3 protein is CATSRDQGSGELFF. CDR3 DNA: TGTGCCACCAGCAGAGATCAAGGGTCCGGGGAGCTGTTTTTT.